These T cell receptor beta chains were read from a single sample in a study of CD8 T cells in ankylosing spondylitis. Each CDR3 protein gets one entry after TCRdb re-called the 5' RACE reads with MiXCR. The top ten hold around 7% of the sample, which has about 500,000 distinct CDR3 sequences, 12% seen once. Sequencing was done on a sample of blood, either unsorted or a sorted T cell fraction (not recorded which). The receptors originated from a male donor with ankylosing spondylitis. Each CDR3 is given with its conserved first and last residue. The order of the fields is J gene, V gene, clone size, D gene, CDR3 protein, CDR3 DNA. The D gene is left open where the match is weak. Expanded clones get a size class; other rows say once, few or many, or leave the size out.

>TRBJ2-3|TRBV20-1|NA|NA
CSANLGPYTDTQYF
TGCAGTGCTAATCTTGGACCGTACACAGATACGCAGTATTTT
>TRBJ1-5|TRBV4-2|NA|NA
CASSPYTDQPQHF
TGTGCCAGCAGCCCCTACACGGATCAGCCCCAGCATTTT
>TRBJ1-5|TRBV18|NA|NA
CASSPDYGEQPQHF
TGTGCCAGCTCACCGGATTACGGGGAACAGCCCCAGCATTTT
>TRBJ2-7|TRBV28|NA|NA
CASSFIGRVYEQYF
TGTGCCAGCAGTTTCATAGGCCGGGTCTATGAGCAGTACTTC
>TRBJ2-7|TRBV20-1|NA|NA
CSAVGDGKSYEQYF
TGCAGTGCGGTGGGTGACGGGAAATCCTACGAGCAGTACTTC
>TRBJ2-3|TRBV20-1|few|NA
CSVVQAGPDTQYF
TGCAGTGTTGTTCAGGCCGGGCCAGATACGCAGTATTTT
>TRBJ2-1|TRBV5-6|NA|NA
CASREPGGNEQFF
TGTGCCAGCCGTGAGCCTGGGGGGAATGAGCAGTTCTTC
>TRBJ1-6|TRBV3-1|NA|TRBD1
CASSQEGRGESPLHF
TGTGCCAGCAGCCAAGAGGGCAGGGGGGAATCACCCCTCCACTTT
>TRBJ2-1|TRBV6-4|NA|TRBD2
CASSDLAGRTNEQFF
TGTGCCAGCAGTGACCTAGCGGGAAGAACCAATGAGCAGTTCTTC
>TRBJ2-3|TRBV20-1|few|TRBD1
CSAITGGDTQYF
TGCAGTGCCATAACAGGGGGCGATACGCAGTATTTT
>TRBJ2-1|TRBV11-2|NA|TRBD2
CASSLDGASGRGNEQFF
TGTGCCAGCAGCTTAGATGGGGCTAGCGGGAGGGGTAATGAGCAGTTCTTC
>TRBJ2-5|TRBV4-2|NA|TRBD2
CASSQRAPGLPPAQYF
TGTGCCAGCAGCCAGCGCGCTCCGGGACTACCGCCGGCCCAGTACTTC
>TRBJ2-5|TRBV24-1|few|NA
CATSDPSGAGETQYF
TGTGCCACCAGTGATCCCTCAGGGGCCGGCGAGACCCAGTACTTC
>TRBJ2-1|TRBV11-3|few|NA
CASSARTGRYNEQFF
TGTGCCAGCAGCGCCCGGACGGGCCGGTACAATGAGCAGTTCTTC
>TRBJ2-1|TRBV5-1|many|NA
CASRAVNNEQFF
TGCGCCAGCAGGGCAGTGAACAATGAGCAGTTCTTC
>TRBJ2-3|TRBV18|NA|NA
CASSARNSRLTDTQYF
TGTGCCAGCTCAGCACGGAACAGTCGTCTCACAGATACGCAGTATTTT
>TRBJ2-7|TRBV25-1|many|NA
CASSETGEVYEQYF
TGTGCCAGCAGTGAGACGGGAGAGGTCTACGAGCAGTACTTC
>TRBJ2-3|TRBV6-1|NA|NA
CASSELRNTDTQYF
TGTGCCAGCAGTGAACTCAGGAATACAGATACGCAGTATTTT
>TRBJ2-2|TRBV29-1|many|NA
CSVGTLHTGELFF
TGCAGCGTGGGGACCCTCCACACCGGGGAGCTGTTTTTT
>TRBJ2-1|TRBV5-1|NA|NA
CASSLITEQFF
TGCGCCAGCAGCTTGATTACTGAGCAGTTCTTC
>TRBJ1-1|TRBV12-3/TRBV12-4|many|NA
CASSLRVGNTEAFF
TGTGCCAGCAGTTTAAGGGTGGGGAACACTGAAGCTTTCTTT
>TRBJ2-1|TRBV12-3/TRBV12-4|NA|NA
CASSFAGAGNVQFF
TGTGCCAGCAGTTTCGCGGGGGCCGGGAATGTGCAGTTCTTC
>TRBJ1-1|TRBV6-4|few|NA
CASSGPGGGNTEAFF
TGTGCCAGCAGTGGTCCGGGAGGGGGGAACACTGAAGCTTTCTTT
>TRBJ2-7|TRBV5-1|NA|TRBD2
CASSQTLAGGLEEQYF
TGCGCCAGCAGTCAAACTTTAGCGGGAGGTTTGGAAGAGCAGTACTTC
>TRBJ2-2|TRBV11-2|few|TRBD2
CASSPTGTSRTGELFF
TGTGCCAGCAGCCCGACGGGGACTAGCAGGACCGGGGAGCTGTTTTTT
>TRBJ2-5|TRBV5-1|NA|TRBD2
CASSSGTSGGQETQYF
TGCGCCAGCAGCTCGGGGACTAGCGGAGGCCAGGAGACCCAGTACTTC
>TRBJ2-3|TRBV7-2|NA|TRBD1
CASSSTGAPLPDTQYF
TGTGCCAGCAGCTCTACAGGGGCGCCTCTCCCAGATACGCAGTATTTT
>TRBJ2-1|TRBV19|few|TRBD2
CASSRAGGSSYNEQFF
TGTGCCAGTAGTAGAGCGGGAGGGAGCTCCTACAATGAGCAGTTCTTC
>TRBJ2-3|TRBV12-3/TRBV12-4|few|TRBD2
CASSLHSGARTDTQYF
TGTGCCAGCAGCCTTCATAGCGGGGCTCGCACAGATACGCAGTATTTT
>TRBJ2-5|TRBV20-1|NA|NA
CSAIGTAQETQYF
TGCAGTGCTATAGGGACGGCACAAGAGACCCAGTACTTC
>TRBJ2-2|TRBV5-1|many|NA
CASCSTFHDTGELFF
TGCGCCAGCTGCTCGACCTTTCATGACACCGGGGAGCTGTTTTTT
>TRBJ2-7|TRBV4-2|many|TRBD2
CASSQPTSPSGGNYEQYF
TGTGCCAGCAGCCAACCCACCTCTCCTAGCGGAGGTAACTACGAGCAGTACTTC
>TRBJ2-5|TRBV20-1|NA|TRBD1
CSARGDRGVSETQYF
TGCAGTGCTAGGGGGGACAGGGGAGTAAGTGAGACCCAGTACTTC
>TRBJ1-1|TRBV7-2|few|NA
CASSLHSQVEAFF
TGTGCCAGCAGCTTGCACAGCCAAGTTGAAGCTTTCTTT
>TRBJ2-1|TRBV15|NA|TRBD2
CATSRLGIAGREQFF
TGTGCCACCAGCAGGTTGGGGATAGCGGGGCGAGAGCAGTTCTTC
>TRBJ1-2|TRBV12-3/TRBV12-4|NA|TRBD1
CASSYGQGDSYTF
TGTGCCAGCAGTTACGGACAGGGGGATAGCTACACCTTC
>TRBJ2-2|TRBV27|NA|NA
CASSFRGMNTGELFF
TGTGCCAGCAGTTTCCGAGGAATGAACACCGGGGAGCTGTTTTTT
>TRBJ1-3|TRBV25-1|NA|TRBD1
CASSEWTGSGNTIYF
TGTGCCAGCAGTGAATGGACAGGCTCTGGAAACACCATATATTTT
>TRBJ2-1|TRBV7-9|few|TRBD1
CASSHSGTGYNEQFF
TGTGCCAGCAGCCACTCCGGGACAGGGTACAATGAGCAGTTCTTC
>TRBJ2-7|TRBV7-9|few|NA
CASSLTQGNEQYF
TGTGCCAGCAGCTTAACTCAGGGCAACGAGCAGTACTTC
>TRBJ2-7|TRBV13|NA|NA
CASSLDVDRGHEQYF
TGTGCCAGCAGCTTAGATGTGGACAGAGGACACGAGCAGTACTTC
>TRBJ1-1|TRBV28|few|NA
CASSSDTEAFF
TGTGCCAGCAGTTCGGACACTGAAGCTTTCTTT
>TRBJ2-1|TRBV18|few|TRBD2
CASSAGLAGGGISSYNEQFF
TGTGCCAGCTCAGCAGGACTAGCGGGAGGAGGGATTAGCTCCTACAATGAGCAGTTCTTC
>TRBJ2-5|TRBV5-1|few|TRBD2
CASSFGSGKSGEETQYF
TGCGCCAGCAGCTTTGGTAGCGGGAAATCGGGAGAAGAGACCCAGTACTTC
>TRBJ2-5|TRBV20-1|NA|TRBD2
CSAHGRAGETQYF
TGCAGTGCCCATGGGAGGGCCGGAGAGACCCAGTACTTC
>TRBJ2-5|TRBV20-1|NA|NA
CSARDRWGQETQYF
TGCAGTGCTAGAGATCGGTGGGGGCAAGAGACCCAGTACTTC
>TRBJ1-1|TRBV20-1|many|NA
CSARDEVGTEAFF
TGCAGTGCTAGAGATGAGGTAGGGACTGAAGCTTTCTTT
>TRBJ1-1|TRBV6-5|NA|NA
CASSLGAEMNTEAFF
TGTGCCAGCAGCTTAGGAGCGGAGATGAACACTGAAGCTTTCTTT
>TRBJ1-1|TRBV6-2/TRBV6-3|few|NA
CATMGTWTAMNTEAFF
TGTGCCACAATGGGGACCTGGACGGCGATGAACACTGAAGCTTTCTTT
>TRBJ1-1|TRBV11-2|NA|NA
CASSPSTGNTEAFF
TGTGCCAGCAGCCCATCAACAGGGAACACTGAAGCTTTCTTT
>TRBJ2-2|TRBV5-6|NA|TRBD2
CASSLPSGRYTGELFF
TGTGCCAGCAGCTTACCTAGCGGGAGATACACCGGGGAGCTGTTTTTT
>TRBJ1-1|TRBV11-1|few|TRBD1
CASSSWDRGETEAFF
TGTGCCAGCAGCTCTTGGGACAGGGGAGAAACTGAAGCTTTCTTT
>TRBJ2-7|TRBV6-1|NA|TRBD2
CASSIWTSGTYEQYF
TGTGCCAGCAGTATATGGACTAGCGGGACTTACGAGCAGTACTTC
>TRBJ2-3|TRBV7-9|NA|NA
CASSPVVRSQYF
TGTGCCAGCAGCCCGGTAGTCCGCTCCCAGTATTTT
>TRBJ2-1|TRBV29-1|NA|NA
CSVEGGSGFDDEQFF
TGCAGCGTTGAAGGGGGTTCGGGGTTTGATGATGAGCAGTTCTTC
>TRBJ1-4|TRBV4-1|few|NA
CASSQDPGAQGEKLFF
TGCGCCAGCAGCCAAGATCCCGGGGCCCAGGGTGAAAAACTGTTTTTT
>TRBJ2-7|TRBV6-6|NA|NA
CASSFLEAEQYF
TGTGCCAGCAGTTTCCTAGAGGCCGAGCAGTACTTC
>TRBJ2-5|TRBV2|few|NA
CASSEESPKETQYF
TGTGCCAGCAGTGAAGAATCTCCGAAAGAGACCCAGTACTTC
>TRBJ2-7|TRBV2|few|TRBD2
CASSETGLAGEQYF
TGTGCCAGCAGTGAAACCGGACTAGCCGGCGAGCAGTACTTC
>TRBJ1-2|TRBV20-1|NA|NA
CSARSSETYTF
TGCAGTGCTAGATCATCGGAGACCTACACCTTC